These 27 T cell receptor beta chains were sequenced from one sample in a study of CD8+ T cells in alopecia areata. cDNA reverse transcribed from extracted RNA served as the sequencing template. Assay used: immunoSEQ multiplex PCR; TCRdb lists only in-frame clones, some missing. The table shows 150,000 to 200,000 clones, with around 58% occurring only once. Treatment here: oral pan-JAK inhibitor, 5-10 mg twice daily. The starting material was CD4+ T cells sorted from blood, obtained at approximately week 60, from a patient treated with tofacitinib. The receptors were sampled from a human donor with alopecia areata.

This clone has a handful of counts. The V and J genes are TRBV11-2 and TRBJ2-1; 11 nucleotides agree with TRBD2. The CDR3 runs 15 residues. Germline V gene lookup returns CDR1 SGHAT and CDR2 FQNNGV. With V trimmed by 5 bases and J by 4 bases, 4 bases remained unmatched. CDR3 in amino acids: CASSVTSGGYNEQFF. In DNA form, the CDR3 reads TGTGCCAGCAGCGTAACTAGCGGGGGTTACAATGAGCAGTTCTTC.

This clone was observed a few times. The rearrangement uses TRBV29-1 and TRBJ2-7; a possible D gene is TRBD1 (6 bases). This CDR3 spans 14 amino acids. Germline CDR1 SQVTM, CDR2 ANQGSEA. The V end was cut by 5 bases, the J end by 6 bases, with 20 bases between. CDR3 bases: TGCAGCGTTCAAACTTCCGGGACAAAGGGCGAGCAGTACTTC. Its translation: CSVQTSGTKGEQYF.

CDR3: CASSQDSGANVLTF. The CDR3 DNA follows: TGTGCCAGCAGCCAAGATTCTGGGGCCAACGTCCTGACTTTC. This chain links TRBV4-2 with TRBJ2-6, with D uncertain. The germline V gene encodes CDR1 LGHNA and CDR2 YNFKEQ. The CDR3 spans 14 residues. Trimming took off 0 bases at V and 1 base at J, with 1 base between the two ends.

The rearrangement links TRBV7-9 to TRBJ2-7; TRBD1 matches 12 bases. V shed 6 bases and J 5 bases; nucleotides not matched to a gene: 8. Germline CDR1 and CDR2: SEHNR and FQNEAQ (reference sequence). The CDR3 spans 15 residues. The CDR3 loop is CASSIYRDRGHEQYF. The CDR3 bases are TGTGCCAGCAGTATTTACCGGGACAGGGGGCACGAGCAGTACTTC.

This clone was recorded once. The CDR3 nucleotides are TGTGCCAGCAGCGTAGAAGGGGGCCCTTATAGCACGCAGTATTTT. Translating it yields CASSVEGGPYSTQYF. The chain uses TRBV9 and TRBJ2-3; 7 nucleotides line up with TRBD1. This CDR3 comprises 15 residues. Germline CDR1 is SGDLS and CDR2 is YYNGEE. V lost 0 bases and J lost 9; bases outside the gene matches: 10.

The rearrangement uses TRBV15 and TRBJ1-2, with a possible D match to TRBD1 (5 bases). Germline values: CDR1 LNHNV, CDR2 YYDKDF (reference sequence). There are 17 residues in the CDR3. V shed 0 bases and J shed 1 base, with 15 bases lying between them. In DNA form, the CDR3 reads TGTGCCACCAGCAGAGATGTGGGCGGACACCATAACTATGGCTACACCTTC. Protein: CATSRDVGGHHNYGYTF.

This clone turned up a few times. The rearrangement uses TRBV7-2 and TRBJ2-2; tentatively, D is TRBD1 (5 bases). This CDR3 is 15 amino acids long. The germline V gene encodes CDR1 SGHTA and CDR2 FQGNSA. V was pared by 0 bases and J by 5 bases, with 10 bases between. The CDR3 loop is CASSLAGAITGELFF. Here the CDR3 DNA reads TGTGCCAGCAGCTTAGCAGGGGCAATAACCGGGGAGCTGTTTTTT. The variable domain in full, completed from reference TRBV7-2 and TRBJ2-2, reads GAGVSQSPSNKVTEKGKDVELRCDPISGHTALYWYRQSLGQGLEFLIYFQGNSAPDKSGLPSDRFSAERTGGSVSTLTIQRTQQEDSAVYLCASSLAGAITGELFFGEGSRLTVL.

The J gene is TRBJ2-1, the V gene TRBV29-1; either TRBD1 or TRBD2 may supply D (6 bases each). The CDR3 has 12 amino acids. V shed 5 bases and J shed 12 bases, with 17 bases lying between them. Germline CDR1 and CDR2: SQVTM and ANQGSEA. The CDR3 sequence is CSVHLPGGGQFF. The DNA of the CDR3 is TGCAGCGTTCACCTCCCCGGAGGGGGGCAGTTCTTC.

The chain uses TRBV7-3 and TRBJ2-6; D is unclear. V was cut by 4 bases and J by 0 bases, with 7 bases left in between. The CDR3 consists of 15 residues. Germline lookup yields CDR1 SGHTA and CDR2 FQGTGA. The DNA for the CDR3 is TGTGCCAGCAGCTCTACGCCCTCTGGGGCCAACGTCCTGACTTTC. Amino acid sequence: CASSSTPSGANVLTF.

This chain joins TRBV2 and TRBJ1-6; TRBD1 aligns across 7 bases. CDR1 and CDR2 from the germline V gene are SNHLY and FYNNEI. CDR3 size: 12 residues. With V trimmed by 6 bases and J by 10 bases, 3 bases remained unmatched. The CDR3 protein is CASRTGLSPLHF. The CDR3 bases are TGTGCCAGCAGGACAGGGTTGTCACCCCTCCACTTT.

The V and J genes are TRBV14 and TRBJ1-1, with a possible D match to TRBD1 (6 bases). Germline CDR1 and CDR2: SGHDN and FVKESK. The CDR3 has 12 residues. Trimming cost V 0 bases and J 12 bases, with 11 bases left between them. CDR3 bases: TGTGCCAGCAGCCAAGAATTGGGGGGCTCTTTCTTT. It is translated as CASSQELGGSFF.

The genes are TRBV7-3 and TRBJ1-5; 7 bases are shared with TRBD1. This CDR3 is built from 14 residues. V was clipped by 5 bases and J by 7 bases; unmatched bases: 8. Per germline, CDR1 SGHTA and CDR2 FQGTGA. DNA of the CDR3: TGTGCCAGCAGCAGTACAGGGGACGAGCAGCCCCAGCATTTT. Its translation is CASSSTGDEQPQHF.

This chain connects TRBV29-1 to TRBJ2-2; D is unresolved. The CDR3 sequence is 14 residues long. V was trimmed by 5 bases and J by 0 bases, leaving 10 bases between them. Germline values: CDR1 SQVTM, CDR2 ANQGSEA. The CDR3 region has the DNA TGCAGCGTTCAAAGGTCAGCGAACACCGGGGAGCTGTTTTTT. The encoded protein is CSVQRSANTGELFF.

The V and J genes are TRBV2 and TRBJ1-6; 10 nucleotides align to TRBD1. In germline, CDR1 is SNHLY, CDR2 FYNNEI. This CDR3 has 16 amino acids. After removal of 2 bases from V and 8 bases from J, the junction contained 6 bases not matched to a gene. The DNA for the CDR3 is TGTGCCAGCAGTGAATGGGACAGGGGCCGGTATTCACCCCTCCACTTT. Its protein product is CASSEWDRGRYSPLHF.

This clone was picked up a small number of times. The rearrangement joins TRBV5-1 to TRBJ2-3; D may be TRBD2 (6 bases). Germline V gene sequence: CDR1 SGHRS, CDR2 YFSETQ. With 4 bases removed from V and 3 bases from J, the gap between germline ends came to 18 bases. The CDR3 extends over 16 amino acids. CDR3 nucleotide sequence: TGCGCCAGCAGCCAGCTAGCGTCCGGGTATACAGATACGCAGTATTTT. It specifies CASSQLASGYTDTQYF.

CDR3 DNA sequence: TGTGCCATCAGGGGGGACACCCCCAATCAGCCCCAGCATTTT. Translation gives CAIRGDTPNQPQHF. The chain combines TRBV10-3 with TRBJ1-5; a weak D match, TRBD1 (6 bases). Trimming shortened V by 6 bases and J by 3 bases, and 12 bases separated the two germline ends. From germline, CDR1 is ENHRY and CDR2 SYGVKD. The CDR3 consists of 14 residues.

The CDR3 region has the DNA TGTGCCTGGAGTATCAGCAATCAGCCCCAGCATTTT. It is translated as CAWSISNQPQHF. This sequence joins TRBV30 and TRBJ1-5; D remains ambiguous. V was trimmed by 2 bases and J by 1 base, leaving 3 bases between them. There are 12 residues in the CDR3. CDR1 is GTSNPN and CDR2 is SVGIG in the germline V gene (reference sequence).

This chain connects TRBV2 to TRBJ1-2; TRBD1 matches 8 bases. This CDR3 is 13 amino acids long. CDR1 and CDR2 from the germline V gene are SNHLY and FYNNEI. J lost 7 bases, V lost 4 bases, and 5 bases had no gene match. CDR3 coding DNA: TGTGCCAGCAGTGCGGACAGGGATCGTGGCTACACCTTC. It codes for CASSADRDRGYTF.

The rearrangement joins TRBV9 to TRBJ1-2, with 7 bases aligning to TRBD1. This CDR3 has 15 amino acids. The V gene end was trimmed by 0 bases and the J gene end by 3 bases; junction bases not matched to a gene: 5. Germline lookup yields CDR1 SGDLS and CDR2 YYNGEE. DNA of the CDR3: TGTGCCAGCAGCGTAGAAGGCAGGGGGGACTATGGCTACACCTTC. It yields the protein CASSVEGRGDYGYTF.

This clone was detected only a few times. The chain has TRBV7-8 and TRBJ1-1; tentative D call: TRBD1 (5 bases). The CDR3 covers 15 residues. The germline CDR1 and CDR2 sequences are SGHVS and FQNEAQ. V lost 5 bases, J lost 2 bases, and 15 bases lay in between. The CDR3 nucleotides are TGTGCCAGCAGCCAAAGTAGGGGATCCAACACTGAAGCTTTCTTT. Amino acid sequence: CASSQSRGSNTEAFF.

CDR3 DNA sequence: TGTGCCTGGAGTTGGTGGGGGGGTGCGTACCAAGAGACCCAGTACTTC. Protein: CAWSWWGGAYQETQYF. This chain uses TRBV30 with TRBJ2-5; the match to TRBD2 covers 7 bases. The CDR3 has 16 amino acids. V dropped 2 bases and J dropped 0; count of bases not matched to a gene: 9. Germline CDR1 is GTSNPN and CDR2 is SVGIG (reference sequence).

CDR3 loop: CASSLAYIGEQYF. CDR3 sequence (DNA): TGCGCCAGCAGCTTGGCGTACATCGGCGAGCAGTACTTC. This chain joins TRBV5-1 and TRBJ2-7; D ambiguous. V lost 0 bases and J lost 6, with 10 bases in between. CDR1 is SGHRS and CDR2 is YFSETQ in the germline V gene. The CDR3 consists of 13 residues.

The chain is built from TRBV29-1 and TRBJ2-5; possibly TRBD1 for D (5 bases). V was pared by 8 bases and J by 3 bases, with 16 bases between. The CDR3 is made up of 13 amino acids. Germline CDR1 is SQVTM and CDR2 is ANQGSEA. CDR3 region: CSSTEAGKETQYF. In nucleotides, the CDR3 is TGCAGCTCAACCGAGGCAGGGAAAGAGACCCAGTACTTC.

About this clone: Other nucleotide sequences from this sample produce the same CDR3. V and J are TRBV5-1 and TRBJ2-2; 8 bases fit TRBD2. Looked up from germline, CDR1 is SGHRS and CDR2 is YFSETQ. The CDR3 loop spans 16 amino acids. After removal of 0 bases from V and 3 bases from J, the junction contained 4 bases not matched to a gene. For the CDR3, the DNA is TGCGCCAGCAGCTTGGCCAGCGGGGGAGACACCGGGGAGCTGTTTTTT. This translates into CASSLASGGDTGELFF.

The chain couples TRBV28 to TRBJ1-2, with TRBD1 matching 10 bases. Unmatched junction bases numbered 7, after V lost 5 bases and J lost 4 bases. This CDR3 is 15 amino acids long. CDR1 is MDHEN and CDR2 is SYDVKM in the germline V gene. Here the CDR3 reads CASSIGTGVVYGYTF. CDR3 DNA: TGTGCCAGCAGTATCGGGACAGGGGTTGTCTATGGCTACACCTTC.

The V gene is TRBV5-4, the J gene TRBJ2-7, with D perhaps TRBD1 (5 bases). Trimming cost V 4 bases and J 0 bases, with 11 bases left between them. This CDR3 spans 14 amino acids. The V gene's germline CDR1 is SGHNT and CDR2 YYREEE (reference sequence). The CDR3 DNA reads TGTGCCAGCAGCATTCAGACAGTCTCCTACGAGCAGTACTTC. Its protein product is CASSIQTVSYEQYF.

The chain employs TRBV7-2 and TRBJ1-6; D ambiguous. Germline V gene sequence: CDR1 SGHTA, CDR2 FQGNSA. The CDR3 spans 12 residues. V was clipped by 5 bases and J by 9 bases, with 8 bases between them. The CDR3, as DNA: TGTGCCAGCAGCCAGATCGGTTCACCCCTCCACTTT. As protein: CASSQIGSPLHF.